These 12 T cell receptor beta chains share one sample of origin, sequenced in a study of T cell repertoires in cytomegalovirus infection. MiXCR, run by TCRdb on the reads, gives a single entry per CDR3 protein. The table has around 530,000 distinct CDR3 sequences, more than 15% seen once; the top ten hold 20% to 30%. The sequencing sample was made of CD8+ T cells from PBMCs. Receptors originate from a human donor in good health (CMV status not recorded). Some clones in this sample may be carry-over from other donors' samples.

Ten or more counts support this clonotype. This chain uses TRBV20-1 with TRBJ2-7, with 8 positions matching TRBD1. The V segment lost 0 bases and the J segment 0 bases; nucleotides outside the gene matches: 7. Per germline, CDR1 DFQATT and CDR2 SNEGSKA (reference sequence). This CDR3 has 16 amino acids. DNA of the CDR3: TGCAGTGCTAGAGATCGATGGACAGGGAGCTCCTACGAGCAGTACTTC. This encodes CSARDRWTGSSYEQYF.

The sample holds many counts of this clonotype. CDR3 protein: CASSSVSRSEAFF. CDR3 in DNA: TGTGCCAGCAGCTCAGTGTCAAGGTCTGAAGCTTTCTTT. This rearrangement joins TRBV7-8 to TRBJ1-1; no firm D call. The V gene's germline CDR1 is SGHVS and CDR2 FQNEAQ. The V gene lost 4 bases and the J gene lost 6 bases, with 12 bases spanning the gap. This CDR3 spans 13 amino acids.

This clonotype was counted ten times or more. The rearrangement joins TRBV6-6 to TRBJ1-1; weak D call: TRBD1 (5 bases). This CDR3 region has 16 residues. V gave up 7 bases and J gave up 1 base, with 19 bases separating them. CDR1 and CDR2 (germline): MNHNY, SVGAGI (reference sequence). The CDR3 DNA reads TGTGCCAGCACCCAAGGGCGACGGGGGAAGAACACTGAAGCTTTCTTT. Amino acids: CASTQGRRGKNTEAFF.

The J gene is TRBJ1-2, the V gene TRBV4-1; D is unresolved. V dropped 0 bases and J dropped 2 bases, with 7 bases sitting between them. CDR1 MGHRA and CDR2 YSYEKL come from the germline V gene. The CDR3 loop spans 14 amino acids. CDR3 bases: TGCGCCAGCAGCCAAGATACCCCGAACTATGGCTACACCTTC. This gives the protein CASSQDTPNYGYTF.

This clonotype was seen only a few times. The rearrangement uses TRBV10-2 and TRBJ2-7; D not certain. The CDR3 has 11 residues. Between the trimmed V and J ends, which lost 9 bases and 3 bases, there was a span of 9 bases. From germline, CDR1 is WSHSY and CDR2 SAAADI. The CDR3 region is CASDDGYEQYF. In DNA, the CDR3 is TGCGCCAGTGATGACGGCTACGAGCAGTACTTC.

J is TRBJ2-7 and V is TRBV20-1, with TRBD1 matching over 9 bases. Germline values: CDR1 DFQATT, CDR2 SNEGSKA (reference sequence). This CDR3 comprises 14 residues. Trimming removed 0 bases from V and 3 bases from J; junction bases left unmatched: 3. CDR3 DNA sequence: TGCAGTGCTAGAGAGGACAGGGGCAGCTACGAGCAGTACTTC. Its translation is CSAREDRGSYEQYF.

This clonotype has only a few counts. The rearrangement uses TRBV6-5 and TRBJ2-3; D unclear. The CDR3 covers 13 residues. Germline V CDR1 and CDR2: MNHEY, SVGAGI. Trimming took 6 bases from V and 6 from J, leaving 13 bases between them. CDR3 bases: TGTGCCAGCAGCCTGGGCCCAATGGATACGCAGTATTTT. Translating gives CASSLGPMDTQYF.

This clonotype was counted ten times or more. The chain couples TRBV4-1 to TRBJ1-2; weak D call: TRBD1 (5 bases). This CDR3 has 18 residues. The ends were cut back, 0 bases at V and 3 bases at J, with 20 bases in the middle. Per germline, CDR1 MGHRA and CDR2 YSYEKL. The CDR3 DNA follows: TGCGCCAGCAGCCAAGACTACCAGGGAGGTTTAAGGGACTATGGCTACACCTTC. Translated, it gives CASSQDYQGGLRDYGYTF.

This chain connects TRBV29-1 to TRBJ2-3, with D unresolved. The CDR3 is 13 amino acids. Trimming removed 6 bases from V and 2 bases from J, with 12 bases in between. Germline V gene lookup returns CDR1 SQVTM and CDR2 ANQGSEA. The CDR3 sequence: CSVRTLITDTQYF. The CDR3 DNA reads TGCAGCGTGCGAACCTTAATCACAGATACGCAGTATTTT.

Only a few counts were recorded for this clonotype. The chain joins TRBV29-1 to TRBJ2-1, with a weak D call TRBD1 (5 bases). The V and J ends lost 3 bases and 4 bases respectively, with 10 bases between them. Germline V gene data show CDR1 as SQVTM and CDR2 as ANQGSEA. The CDR3 is 13 amino acids. The CDR3 protein is CSVEGRTYNEQFF. The CDR3 nucleotides read TGCAGCGTTGAGGGCCGGACATACAATGAGCAGTTCTTC.

This clonotype was seen repeatedly, ten times or more. The rearrangement joins TRBV20-1 to TRBJ2-3; D possibly matches TRBD1 or TRBD2 (6 bases each). The CDR3 totals 16 residues. V lost 5 bases and J 0 bases, leaving 18 bases between the germline ends. The germline gives CDR1 DFQATT, CDR2 SNEGSKA (reference sequence). CDR3: CSAGSGGWLSTDTQYF. Here the CDR3 DNA reads TGCAGTGCTGGCTCCGGGGGCTGGCTTAGCACAGATACGCAGTATTTT.

This clonotype was detected a few times. V usage is TRBV12-3 or TRBV12-4 and J usage is TRBJ2-5, with D tentatively TRBD2 (7 bases). CDR3 length equals 16 residues. V was cut by 5 bases and J by 5 bases, with 21 bases left in between. DNA of the CDR3: TGTGCCAGCAGTCTTGGGTTTGGAGGGAGGGGGGAGACCCAGTACTTC. Its protein is CASSLGFGGRGETQYF.